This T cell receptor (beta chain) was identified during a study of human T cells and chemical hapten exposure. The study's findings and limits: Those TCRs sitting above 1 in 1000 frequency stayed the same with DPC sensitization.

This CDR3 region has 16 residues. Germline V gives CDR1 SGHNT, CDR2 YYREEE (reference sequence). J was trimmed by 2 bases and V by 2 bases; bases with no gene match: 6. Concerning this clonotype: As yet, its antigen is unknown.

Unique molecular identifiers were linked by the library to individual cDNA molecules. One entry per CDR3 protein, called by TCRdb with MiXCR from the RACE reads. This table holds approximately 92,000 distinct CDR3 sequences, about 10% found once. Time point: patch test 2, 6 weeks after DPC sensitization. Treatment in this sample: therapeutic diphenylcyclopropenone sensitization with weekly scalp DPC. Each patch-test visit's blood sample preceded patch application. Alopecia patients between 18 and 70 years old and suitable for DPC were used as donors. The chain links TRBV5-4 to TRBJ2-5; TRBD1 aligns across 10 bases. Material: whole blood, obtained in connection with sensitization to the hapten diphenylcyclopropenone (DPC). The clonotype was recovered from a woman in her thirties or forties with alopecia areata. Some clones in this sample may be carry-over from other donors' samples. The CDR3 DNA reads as TGTGCCAGCAGCTTCAGGACAGGGGGTAGGCAAGAGACCCAGTACTTC. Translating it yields CASSFRTGGRQETQYF.